These 5 T cell receptor beta chains originate from one sample sequenced in a study of blood T cell repertoires in COVID-19. Measured with immunoSEQ multiplex PCR; TCRdb has only the in-frame clones, and not every one. The sample lists roughly 300,000 clones; 70% to 90% were seen once. Input material: peripheral blood. Source of these receptors: a man aged 18 to 29 who had recovered from COVID-19.

The chain joins TRBV4-1 to TRBJ1-3; 7 positions match TRBD1. This CDR3 has 15 residues. The V and J ends lost 3 bases and 2 bases, in that order; junction bases with no gene match: 4. Germline V CDR1 and CDR2: MGHRA, YSYEKL. The CDR3 loop is CASSQGQLAGNTIYF. CDR3 nucleotide sequence: TGCGCCAGCAGCCAGGGACAGTTAGCTGGAAACACCATATATTTT.

The chain joins TRBV7-2 to TRBJ2-2; D is possibly TRBD1 (5 bases). Trimming stripped 5 bases from V and 5 bases from J, with 15 bases between. The CDR3 spans 15 residues. In germline, CDR1 is SGHTA, CDR2 FQGNSA. The DNA of the CDR3 is TGTGCCAGCAGCCCCCATCCAGGGTTGACCGGGGAGCTGTTTTTT. Its translation: CASSPHPGLTGELFF.

V gene TRBV27 combines with J gene TRBJ2-7; 11 bases match TRBD1. Trimming cost V 3 bases and J 7 bases; bases outside gene matches: 11. CDR3 length: 16 amino acids. The germline V gene encodes CDR1 MNHEY and CDR2 SMNVEV (reference sequence). The CDR3 sequence: CASSFLRDRGIREQYF. The DNA for the CDR3 is TGTGCCAGCAGTTTCCTTCGGGACAGGGGGATACGGGAGCAGTACTTC.

The chain links TRBV4-3 to TRBJ2-3; D ambiguous. CDR1 and CDR2 (germline): LGHNA, YSLEER. Trimming removed 1 base from V and 2 bases from J, with 7 bases in between. The CDR3 is 14 residues long. The CDR3 nucleotides are TGCGCCAGCAGCCAAGGTCTATCCACAGATACGCAGTATTTT. Amino acids: CASSQGLSTDTQYF.

The chain couples TRBV3-1 (or the pseudogene TRBV3-2) to TRBJ2-5; 9 bases match TRBD1. With 8 bases clipped from V and 4 bases from J, the junction kept 5 bases outside the gene matches. The CDR3 sequence is 13 residues long. CDR1 LGHDT and CDR2 YNNKEL come from the germline V gene (reference sequence). CDR3 nucleotides: TGTGCCAGCCGGGACAGGGTTGGAGAGACCCAGTACTTC. Its protein is CASRDRVGETQYF.